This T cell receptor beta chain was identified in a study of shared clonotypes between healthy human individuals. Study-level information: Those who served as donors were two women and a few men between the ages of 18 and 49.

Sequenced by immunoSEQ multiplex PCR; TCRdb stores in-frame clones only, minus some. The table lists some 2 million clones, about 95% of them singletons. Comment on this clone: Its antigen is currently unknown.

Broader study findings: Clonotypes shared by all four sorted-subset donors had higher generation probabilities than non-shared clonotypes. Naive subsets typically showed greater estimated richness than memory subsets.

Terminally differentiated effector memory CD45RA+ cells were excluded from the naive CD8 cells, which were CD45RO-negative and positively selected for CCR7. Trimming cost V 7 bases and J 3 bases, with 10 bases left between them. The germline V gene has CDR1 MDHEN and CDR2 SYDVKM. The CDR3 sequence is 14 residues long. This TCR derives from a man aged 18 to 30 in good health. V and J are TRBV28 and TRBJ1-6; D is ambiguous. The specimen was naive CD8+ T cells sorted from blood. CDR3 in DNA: TGTGCCAGCACCCCAGCAGACTATAATTCACCCCTCCACTTT. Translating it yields CASTPADYNSPLHF.